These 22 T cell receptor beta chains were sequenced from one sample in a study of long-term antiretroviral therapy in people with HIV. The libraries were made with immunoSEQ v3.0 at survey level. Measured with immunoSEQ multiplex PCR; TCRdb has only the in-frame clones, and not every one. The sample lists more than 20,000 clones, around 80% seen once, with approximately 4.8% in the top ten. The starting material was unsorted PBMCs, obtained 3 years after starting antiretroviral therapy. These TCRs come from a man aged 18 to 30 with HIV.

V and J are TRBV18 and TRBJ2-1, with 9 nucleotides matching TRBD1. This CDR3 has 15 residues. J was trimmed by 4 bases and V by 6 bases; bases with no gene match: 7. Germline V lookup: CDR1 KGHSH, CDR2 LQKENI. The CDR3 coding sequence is TGTGCCAGCTCGGTGGGGACAGGGTCGTACAATGAGCAGTTCTTC. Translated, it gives CASSVGTGSYNEQFF.

This CDR3 is CASLAYNEQFF. The CDR3 nucleotides read TGCGCCAGCCTTGCGTACAATGAGCAGTTCTTC. V is TRBV10-2 and J is TRBJ2-1; D is undetermined. The CDR3 has 11 amino acids. Germline lookup yields CDR1 WSHSY and CDR2 SAAADI. V lost 8 bases to trimming and J lost 4 bases, with 6 bases between them.

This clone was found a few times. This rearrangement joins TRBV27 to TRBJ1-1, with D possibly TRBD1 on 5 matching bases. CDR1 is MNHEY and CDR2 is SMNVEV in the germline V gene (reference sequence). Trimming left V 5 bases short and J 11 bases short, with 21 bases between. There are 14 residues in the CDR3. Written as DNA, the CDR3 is TGTGCCAGCAGTGGATACGGGGAACAGGTTGGGGCTTTCTTT. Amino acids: CASSGYGEQVGAFF.

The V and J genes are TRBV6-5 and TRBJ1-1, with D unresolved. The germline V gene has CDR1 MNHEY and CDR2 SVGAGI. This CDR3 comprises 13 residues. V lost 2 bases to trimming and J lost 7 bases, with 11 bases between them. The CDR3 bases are TGTGCCAGCAGTTACCTCCTAGGGAGTGAAGCTTTCTTT. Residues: CASSYLLGSEAFF.

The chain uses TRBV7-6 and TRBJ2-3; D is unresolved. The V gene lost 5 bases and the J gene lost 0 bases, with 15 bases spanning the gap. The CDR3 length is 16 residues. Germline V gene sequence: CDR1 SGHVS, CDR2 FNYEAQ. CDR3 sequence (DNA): TGTGCCAGCAGCCCCTGGAAAGGATCAAGCACAGATACGCAGTATTTT. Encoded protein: CASSPWKGSSTDTQYF.

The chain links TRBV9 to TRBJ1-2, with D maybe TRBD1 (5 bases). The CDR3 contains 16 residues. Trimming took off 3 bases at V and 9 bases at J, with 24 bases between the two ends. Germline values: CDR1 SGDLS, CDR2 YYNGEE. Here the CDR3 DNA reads TGTGCCAGCAGCGCGGGACGGGAGACAATTGAGGATCGCTACACCTTC. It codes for CASSAGRETIEDRYTF.

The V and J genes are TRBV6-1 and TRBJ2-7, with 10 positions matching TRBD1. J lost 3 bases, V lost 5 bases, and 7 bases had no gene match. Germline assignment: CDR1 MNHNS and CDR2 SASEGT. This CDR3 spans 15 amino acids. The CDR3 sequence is CASSSRDRGFYEQYV. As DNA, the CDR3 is TGTGCCAGCAGTAGTAGGGACAGGGGCTTCTACGAGCAGTACGTC.

CDR3 DNA: TGTGCCAGCAGTTACACTAGCGGGGTCACAGATACGCAGTATTTT. Its translation is CASSYTSGVTDTQYF. The chain carries TRBV6-6 and TRBJ2-3; 10 nucleotides match TRBD2. The CDR3 extends over 15 amino acids. The V and J ends lost 2 bases and 2 bases, in that order; junction bases with no gene match: 1. Looked up from germline, CDR1 is MNHNY and CDR2 is SVGAGI (reference sequence).

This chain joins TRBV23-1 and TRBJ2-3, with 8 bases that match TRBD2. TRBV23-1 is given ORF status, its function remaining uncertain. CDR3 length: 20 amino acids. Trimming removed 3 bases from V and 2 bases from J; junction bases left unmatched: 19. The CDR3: CASSHLTLGRAAKSTDTQYF. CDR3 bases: TGCGCCAGCAGTCACCTGACCCTCGGGAGGGCAGCCAAATCCACAGATACGCAGTATTTT.

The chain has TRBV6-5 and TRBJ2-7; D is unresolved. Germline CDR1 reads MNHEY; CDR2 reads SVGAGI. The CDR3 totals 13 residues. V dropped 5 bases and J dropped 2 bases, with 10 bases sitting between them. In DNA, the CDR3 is TGTGCCAGCAGTCCAGATCGGGCCTACGAGCAGTACTTC. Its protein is CASSPDRAYEQYF.

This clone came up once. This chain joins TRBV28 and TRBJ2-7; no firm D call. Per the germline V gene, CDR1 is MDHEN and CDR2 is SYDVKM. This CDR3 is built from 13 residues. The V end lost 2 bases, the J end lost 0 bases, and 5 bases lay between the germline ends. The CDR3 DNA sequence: TGTGCCAGCAGTTTAGTTTACTCCTACGAGCAGTACTTC. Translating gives CASSLVYSYEQYF.

The CDR3 region has the DNA TGTGCCAGCAGTTCGGACGGTATAACGATCTATGGCTACACCTTC. Protein: CASSSDGITIYGYTF. This rearrangement joins TRBV27 to TRBJ1-2; D not certain. CDR3 length equals 15 residues. V was cut by 4 bases and J by 4 bases, with 16 bases left in between. Germline V CDR1 and CDR2: MNHEY, SMNVEV (reference sequence).

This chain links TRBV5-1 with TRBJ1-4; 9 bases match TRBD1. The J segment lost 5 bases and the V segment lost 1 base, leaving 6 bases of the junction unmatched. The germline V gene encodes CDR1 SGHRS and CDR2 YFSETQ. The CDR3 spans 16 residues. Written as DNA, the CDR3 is TGCGCCAGCAGCTTGATTCCGGGACAGGGAAATGAAAAACTGTTTTTT. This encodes CASSLIPGQGNEKLFF.

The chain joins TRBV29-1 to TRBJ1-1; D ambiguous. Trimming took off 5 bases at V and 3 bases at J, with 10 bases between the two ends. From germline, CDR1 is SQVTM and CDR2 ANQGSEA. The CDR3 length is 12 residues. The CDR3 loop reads CSVPTGDTEAFF. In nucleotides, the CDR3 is TGCAGCGTTCCGACGGGAGACACTGAAGCTTTCTTT.

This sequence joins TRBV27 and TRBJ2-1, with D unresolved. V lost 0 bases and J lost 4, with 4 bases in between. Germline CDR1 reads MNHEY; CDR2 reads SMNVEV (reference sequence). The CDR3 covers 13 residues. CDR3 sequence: CASSLSPYNEQFF. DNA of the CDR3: TGTGCCAGCAGTTTATCCCCTTACAATGAGCAGTTCTTC.

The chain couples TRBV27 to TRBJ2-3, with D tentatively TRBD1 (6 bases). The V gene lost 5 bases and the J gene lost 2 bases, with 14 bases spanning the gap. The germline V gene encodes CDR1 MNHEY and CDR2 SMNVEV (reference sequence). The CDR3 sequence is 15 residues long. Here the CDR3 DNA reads TGTGCCAGCAGTCCAAGGGACACCTACACAGATACGCAGTATTTT. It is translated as CASSPRDTYTDTQYF.

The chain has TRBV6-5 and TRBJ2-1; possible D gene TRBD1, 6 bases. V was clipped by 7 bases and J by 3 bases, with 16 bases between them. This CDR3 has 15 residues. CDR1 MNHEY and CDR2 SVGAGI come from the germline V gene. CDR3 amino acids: CASNQVAGVYNEQFF. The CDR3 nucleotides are TGTGCCAGCAACCAAGTGGCAGGGGTCTACAATGAGCAGTTCTTC.

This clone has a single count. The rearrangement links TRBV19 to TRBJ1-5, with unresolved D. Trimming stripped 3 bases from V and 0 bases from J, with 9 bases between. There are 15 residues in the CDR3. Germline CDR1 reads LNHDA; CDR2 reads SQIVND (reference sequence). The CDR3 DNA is TGTGCCAGTAGTATCGGGCGGAATAGCAATCAGCCCCAGCATTTT. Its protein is CASSIGRNSNQPQHF.

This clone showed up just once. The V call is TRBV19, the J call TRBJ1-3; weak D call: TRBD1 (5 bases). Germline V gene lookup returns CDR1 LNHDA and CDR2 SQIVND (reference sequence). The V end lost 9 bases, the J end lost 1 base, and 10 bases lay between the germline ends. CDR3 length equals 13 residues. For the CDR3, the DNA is TGTGCCAGCCGGCCAGGGTCTGGAAACACCATATATTTT. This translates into CASRPGSGNTIYF.

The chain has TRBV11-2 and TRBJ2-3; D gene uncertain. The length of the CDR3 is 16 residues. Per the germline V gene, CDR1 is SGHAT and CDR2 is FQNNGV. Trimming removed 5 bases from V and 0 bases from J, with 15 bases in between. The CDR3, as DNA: TGTGCCAGCAGCCCTCGACGGCAGTCTAGCACAGATACGCAGTATTTT. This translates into CASSPRRQSSTDTQYF.

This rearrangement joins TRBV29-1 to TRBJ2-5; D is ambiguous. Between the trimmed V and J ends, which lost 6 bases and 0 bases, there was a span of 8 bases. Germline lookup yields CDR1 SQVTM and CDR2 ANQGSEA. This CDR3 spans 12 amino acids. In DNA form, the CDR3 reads TGCAGCGTCGTTTATAACCAAGAGACCCAGTACTTC. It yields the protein CSVVYNQETQYF. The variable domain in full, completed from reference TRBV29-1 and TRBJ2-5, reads SAVISQKPSRDICQRGTSLTIQCQVDSQVTMMFWYRQQPGQSLTLIATANQGSEATYESGFVIDKFPISRPNLTFSTLTVSNMSPEDSSIYLCSVVYNQETQYFGPGTRLLVL.

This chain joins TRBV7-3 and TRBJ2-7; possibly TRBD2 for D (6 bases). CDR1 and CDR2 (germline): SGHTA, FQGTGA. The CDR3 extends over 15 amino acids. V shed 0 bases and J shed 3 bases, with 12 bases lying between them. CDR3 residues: CASSLTYLEGYEQYV. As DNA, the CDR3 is TGTGCCAGCAGCTTAACGTACTTGGAGGGCTACGAGCAGTACGTC.